A single sample gave rise to the 28 T cell receptor beta chains below, sequenced in a study of shared clonotypes between healthy human individuals. The data were produced by immunoSEQ multiplex PCR, yet TCRdb's version contains in-frame clones alone and is incomplete. The sample shows about 480,000 clones, 75% to 80% of them seen only once. Source material: PBMCs. Receptor source: a woman aged 40 to 50 in good health. Some clones in this sample may be carry-over from other donors' samples.

The chain has TRBV6-5 and TRBJ2-3; D is uncertain. Germline V gene sequence: CDR1 MNHEY, CDR2 SVGAGI. This CDR3 region has 11 residues. With 5 bases removed from V and 5 bases from J, the gap between germline ends came to 5 bases. CDR3 sequence reads: CASSHLDTQYF. Written as DNA, the CDR3 is TGTGCCAGCAGTCATTTAGATACGCAGTATTTT.

V and J are TRBV6-6 and TRBJ2-3; perhaps TRBD2 as D (6 bases). The CDR3 covers 16 residues. V was trimmed by 2 bases and J by 1 base, leaving 13 bases between them. Germline V CDR1 and CDR2: MNHNY, SVGAGI (reference sequence). The chain's CDR3 is CASSYGLRMGTDTQYF. CDR3 nucleotide sequence: TGTGCCAGCAGTTACGGACTACGGATGGGCACAGATACGCAGTATTTT.

CDR3: CASRDSAYEQYF. For the CDR3, the DNA is TGTGCCAGCCGGGACAGCGCTTACGAGCAGTACTTC. The chain carries TRBV6-5 and TRBJ2-5; TRBD1 matches 7 bases. The DNA end is more similar to TRBJ2-7, so the J call may be wrong. The CDR3 consists of 12 residues. Looked up from germline, CDR1 is MNHEY and CDR2 is SVGAGI.

The CDR3 protein is CASSAWGGRIETQYF. As DNA, the CDR3 is TGTGCCAGCAGTGCGTGGGGCGGGAGGATAGAGACCCAGTACTTC. The chain is built from TRBV27 and TRBJ2-5, with 8 nucleotides matching TRBD2. This CDR3 spans 15 amino acids. In germline, CDR1 is MNHEY, CDR2 SMNVEV (reference sequence). Germline trimming cut 5 bases from V and 4 bases from J; bases unmatched to any gene: 9.

In the case of this clone: Other DNA sequences in the sample encode the same CDR3. This chain joins TRBV28 and TRBJ2-7; TRBD1 is a possible D gene (6 bases). The CDR3 has 11 residues. The germline V gene encodes CDR1 MDHEN and CDR2 SYDVKM. V was shortened by 8 bases and J by 2 bases, with 7 bases between the two germline ends. CDR3 region: CASQGTYEQYF. The CDR3 DNA sequence: TGTGCCAGCCAGGGGACCTACGAGCAGTACTTC.

The chain's CDR3 is CASSQARGRSYNEQFF. In DNA form, the CDR3 reads TGTGCCAGCAGCCAGGCTCGGGGGCGCTCCTACAATGAGCAGTTCTTC. This chain uses TRBV14 with TRBJ2-1; D might be TRBD1 or TRBD2, each matching 6 bases. The CDR3 has 16 residues. Trimming took off 3 bases at V and 0 bases at J, with 12 bases between the two ends. Germline lookup yields CDR1 SGHDN and CDR2 FVKESK.

This chain connects TRBV27 to TRBJ2-3; 10 nucleotides line up with TRBD2. V shed 8 bases and J 2 bases; nucleotides not matched to a gene: 7. From germline, CDR1 is MNHEY and CDR2 SMNVEV (reference sequence). This CDR3 is built from 15 residues. CDR3 sequence (DNA): TGTGCCAGCCACCCGGGACTAGCGTTCACAGATACGCAGTATTTT. Its translation: CASHPGLAFTDTQYF.

This chain links TRBV11-2 with TRBJ2-2; possible D gene TRBD1, 6 bases. There are 15 residues in the CDR3. Deletions cut 4 bases from V and 5 bases from J, with 14 bases between. In germline, CDR1 is SGHAT, CDR2 FQNNGV. CDR3 nucleotide sequence: TGTGCCAGCAGCTGGTCCGGAACAGGGACCGGGGAGCTGTTTTTT. It yields the protein CASSWSGTGTGELFF.

The J gene is TRBJ1-5, the V gene TRBV15, with unresolved D. This CDR3 comprises 13 residues. Trimming shortened V by 0 bases and J by 7 bases, and 7 bases separated the two germline ends. The germline V gene encodes CDR1 LNHNV and CDR2 YYDKDF (reference sequence). The CDR3 region has the DNA TGTGCCACCAGCAGAGATAGGAGCCAGCCCCAGCATTTT. It encodes CATSRDRSQPQHF.

This clone showed up just a few times. A far larger clone is one nucleotide away, so this likely arose from a read error. Other DNA sequences in this specimen translate into the identical CDR3. V and J are TRBV7-9 and TRBJ1-1; no clear D. Trimming removed 1 base at V and 1 base at J, with 4 bases between. The CDR3 is made up of 13 amino acids. Germline CDR1 is SEHNR and CDR2 is FQNEAQ (reference sequence). The CDR3 loop reads CASSLVENTEAFF. The CDR3 DNA is TGTGCCAGCAGCTTAGTAGAGAACACTGAAGCTTTCTTT.

Details on this clone: Other DNA sequences in this sample translate to the same CDR3. The V and J genes are TRBV28 and TRBJ2-3; 11 nucleotides agree with TRBD2. The germline V gene encodes CDR1 MDHEN and CDR2 SYDVKM. The ends lost 6 bases at V and 1 base at J; junction bases unmatched: 3. The CDR3 loop spans 15 amino acids. CDR3 DNA: TGTGCCAGCAGCTCACTAGCGGGAGGCACAGATACGCAGTATTTT. Amino acid sequence: CASSSLAGGTDTQYF.

The chain links TRBV6-4 to TRBJ2-5; D is possibly TRBD2 (5 bases). The CDR3 spans 14 residues. Trimming stripped 2 bases from V and 2 bases from J, with 9 bases between. Germline V CDR1 and CDR2: MRHNA, SNTAGT. CDR3 coding DNA: TGTGCCAGCAGTGACGCTTTAGCGCAAGAGACCCAGTACTTC. Amino acid sequence: CASSDALAQETQYF.

This chain connects TRBV2 to TRBJ2-7; 8 nucleotides line up with TRBD2. This CDR3 is built from 15 residues. The J segment lost 5 bases and the V segment lost 5 bases, leaving 11 bases of the junction unmatched. Germline V gene lookup returns CDR1 SNHLY and CDR2 FYNNEI. The DNA for the CDR3 is TGTGCCAGCAGTTTGGGGGGACTAGTGGGCGACGAGCAGTACTTC. Translating gives CASSLGGLVGDEQYF.

The chain recombines TRBV5-4 with TRBJ2-4, with D perhaps matching TRBD2 (6 bases). Trimming removed 0 bases at V and 3 bases at J, with 16 bases between. From germline, CDR1 is SGHNT and CDR2 YYREEE (reference sequence). The CDR3 totals 17 residues. The CDR3 protein is CASSLASRRASKNIQYF. CDR3 DNA sequence: TGTGCCAGCAGCTTGGCGTCGAGGAGGGCGAGCAAAAACATTCAGTACTTC.

The V gene is TRBV4-1, the J gene TRBJ1-2; 8 nucleotides line up with TRBD1. The CDR3 extends over 15 amino acids. Germline V lookup: CDR1 MGHRA, CDR2 YSYEKL. Unmatched junction bases numbered 9, after V lost 2 bases and J lost 7 bases. As DNA, the CDR3 is TGCGCCAGCAGCCAACCAACAGGGGGGAATAGTGGCTACACCTTC. Translation: CASSQPTGGNSGYTF.

This chain joins TRBV7-2 and TRBJ1-3, with 9 bases fitting TRBD1. CDR1 and CDR2 from the germline V gene are SGHTA and FQGNSA. CDR3 length equals 16 residues. V was clipped by 5 bases and J by 0 bases; unmatched bases: 5. The CDR3 spells CASSRTGGNSGNTIYF. The CDR3 DNA follows: TGTGCCAGCAGCCGTACAGGGGGCAACTCTGGAAACACCATATATTTT.

This rearrangement joins TRBV6-5 to TRBJ2-7; D possibly uses TRBD1 or TRBD2 (5 bases each). CDR1 is MNHEY, CDR2 SVGAGI, per germline. The germline V and J ends were trimmed by 2 bases and 0 bases, with 11 bases remaining between them. The CDR3 is 15 residues long. The CDR3 DNA sequence: TGTGCCAGCAGTTACGGGGCAGGGAGCTCCTACGAGCAGTACTTC. Its translation: CASSYGAGSSYEQYF.

V and J are TRBV7-8 and TRBJ2-1; 7 nucleotides match TRBD2. The CDR3 is 12 residues long. The germline V gene encodes CDR1 SGHVS and CDR2 FQNEAQ. J gave up 10 bases and V 3 bases, and 3 bases lay outside the gene matches. The CDR3 loop is CASSFALAEQFF. As DNA, the CDR3 is TGTGCCAGCAGCTTTGCACTAGCGGAGCAGTTCTTC. The full variable domain, with the rest looked up from reference TRBV7-8 and TRBJ2-1, is GAGVSQSPRYKVAKRGQDVALRCDPISGHVSLFWYQQALGQGPEFLTYFQNEAQLDKSGLPSDRFFAERPEGSVSTLKIQRTQQEDSAVYLCASSFALAEQFFGPGTRLTVL.

The chain recombines TRBV7-6 with TRBJ1-4; TRBD1 agrees at 8 bases. This CDR3 comprises 13 residues. Germline V gives CDR1 SGHVS, CDR2 FNYEAQ. V dropped 2 bases and J dropped 13; count of bases not matched to a gene: 6. CDR3 residues: CASSLQWQGALFF. DNA for the CDR3: TGTGCCAGCAGCTTACAATGGCAGGGGGCACTGTTTTTT.

The chain carries TRBV28 and TRBJ2-7; TRBD1 aligns across 10 bases. Germline V gene sequence: CDR1 MDHEN, CDR2 SYDVKM. The CDR3 consists of 14 residues. V lost 5 bases and J lost 3; bases outside the gene matches: 4. The DNA of the CDR3 is TGTGCCAGCAGTACGGGACAGGGGTTCTACGAGCAGTACTTC. This gives the protein CASSTGQGFYEQYF.

The V gene is TRBV28, the J gene TRBJ2-5; 12 nucleotides agree with TRBD2. The trim removed 5 bases at V and 5 bases at J, leaving 6 bases unmatched. The CDR3 is made up of 15 amino acids. Germline V CDR1 and CDR2: MDHEN, SYDVKM. DNA of the CDR3: TGTGCCAGCAGTCAAAGACTAGCGGGAGTGGAGACCCAGTACTTC. Translated: CASSQRLAGVETQYF. Full variable domain (outside the CDR3, taken from reference TRBV28 and TRBJ2-5): DVKVTQSSRYLVKRTGEKVFLECVQDMDHENMFWYRQDPGLGLRLIYFSYDVKMKEKGDIPEGYSVSREKKERFSLILESASTNQTSMYLCASSQRLAGVETQYFGPGTRLLVL.

The genes are TRBV7-9 and TRBJ1-2; D is ambiguous. The length of the CDR3 is 14 residues. Germline values: CDR1 SEHNR, CDR2 FQNEAQ (reference sequence). Trimming removed 8 bases from V and 3 bases from J, with 16 bases in between. The CDR3 DNA reads TGTGCCAGCGATGGGCCGGGGTACGACTATGGCTACACCTTC. Translating gives CASDGPGYDYGYTF.

This clone showed up just once. The chain employs TRBV7-3 and TRBJ2-7; either TRBD1 or TRBD2 may fit D (6 bases each). The V end was cut by 0 bases, the J end by 4 bases, with 16 bases between. Looked up from germline, CDR1 is SGHTA and CDR2 is FQGTGA. The CDR3 covers 16 residues. CDR3 nucleotide sequence: TGTGCCAGCAGCTTAACGCCGGGGGCCTCCGGGTACGAGCAGTACTTC. Its protein product is CASSLTPGASGYEQYF.

This clone showed up just a few times. V is TRBV30 and J is TRBJ1-2; D not resolved. The V end lost 3 bases, the J end lost 2 bases, and 7 bases lay between the germline ends. Germline CDR1 reads GTSNPN; CDR2 reads SVGIG (reference sequence). The CDR3 is 12 amino acids. The CDR3 nucleotides are TGTGCCTGGAGACTCGGGAACTATGGCTACACCTTC. Translation gives CAWRLGNYGYTF.

The chain couples TRBV10-3 to TRBJ2-3; D might be TRBD1 (5 bases). Germline CDR1 and CDR2: ENHRY and SYGVKD. CDR3 size: 15 residues. V was trimmed by 5 bases and J by 5 bases, leaving 17 bases between them. The DNA for the CDR3 is TGTGCCATCAGTCAGGGCGGCCCTTCCCAAGATACGCAGTATTTT. Amino acids: CAISQGGPSQDTQYF.

As regards this clone: Given a much more abundant clone one base away, this may be a read error. The chain joins TRBV9 to TRBJ2-5, with TRBD2 identical over 12 bases. CDR1 is SGDLS, CDR2 YYNGEE, per germline. The V segment lost 1 base and the J segment 2 bases; nucleotides outside the gene matches: 3. The CDR3 consists of 16 residues. CDR3 sequence reads: CASSVLAGGPQETQYF. CDR3 in DNA: TGTGCCAGCAGCGTACTAGCGGGAGGGCCTCAAGAGACCCAGTACTTC.

To note about this clone: The same CDR3 arises from other DNA sequences in this sample as well. The chain recombines TRBV7-2 with TRBJ1-2, with D perhaps matching TRBD1 (6 bases). The germline gives CDR1 SGHTA, CDR2 FQGNSA. Trimming stripped 6 bases from V and 2 bases from J, with 10 bases between. This CDR3 has 13 residues. The DNA of the CDR3 is TGTGCCAGCAGTCCTGACAGGAACTATGGCTACACCTTC. Encoded protein: CASSPDRNYGYTF. Filled out from reference TRBV7-2 and TRBJ1-2, the complete variable domain reads GAGVSQSPSNKVTEKGKDVELRCDPISGHTALYWYRQSLGQGLEFLIYFQGNSAPDKSGLPSDRFSAERTGGSVSTLTIQRTQQEDSAVYLCASSPDRNYGYTFGSGTRLTVV.

V is TRBV5-1 and J is TRBJ2-1, with 7 bases identical to TRBD2. CDR1 and CDR2 from the germline V gene are SGHRS and YFSETQ. The CDR3 runs 15 residues. V lost 0 bases, J lost 6 bases, and 6 bases stayed unmatched. The CDR3: CASSLGETSRNEQFF. CDR3 sequence (DNA): TGCGCCAGCAGCTTGGGTGAGACTAGCCGCAATGAGCAGTTCTTC.